A single sample is the source of the 22 T cell receptor beta chains below, sequenced in a study of control samples from healthy donors and cancer patients. This table comes from immunoSEQ multiplex PCR, and its TCRdb copy is limited to in-frame clones, with some not included. Here the sample spans about 21,000 clones, 80% to 90% being singletons. Sequencing was performed on PBMCs. Receptors were obtained from a man in his sixties with colorectal cancer.

The table lists this clone with a count of one. This chain links TRBV24-1 with TRBJ1-1, with a possible D match to TRBD1 (5 bases). The CDR3 totals 12 residues. V was clipped by 11 bases and J by 4 bases, with 13 bases between them. The germline V gene has CDR1 KGHDR and CDR2 SFDVKD. The CDR3 bases are TGTGCCATGGCAGGGACGGTCACTGAAGCTTTCTTT. It codes for CAMAGTVTEAFF.

The V call is TRBV11-3, the J call TRBJ2-7, with TRBD2 matching 8 bases. CDR1 SGHNT and CDR2 YENEEA come from the germline V gene. The trim removed 11 bases at V and 1 base at J, leaving 19 bases unmatched. The length of the CDR3 is 17 residues. CDR3 region: CARRCGGGGPESYEQYF. The CDR3 DNA reads as TGTGCCCGCCGCTGCGGGGGCGGGGGGCCTGAATCCTACGAGCAGTACTTC. Full variable domain (outside the CDR3, taken from reference TRBV11-3 and TRBJ2-7): EAGVVQSPRYKIIEKKQPVAFWCNPISGHNTLYWYLQNLGQGPELLIRYENEEAVDDSQLPKDRFSAERLKGVDSTLKIQPAELGDSAVYLCARRCGGGGPESYEQYFGPGTRLTVT.

This clone showed up just once. The chain has TRBV9 and TRBJ2-2, with D unresolved. The CDR3 totals 12 residues. CDR1 is SGDLS and CDR2 is YYNGEE in the germline V gene. With 0 bases removed from V and 7 bases from J, the gap between germline ends came to 4 bases. CDR3 region: CASSVVGGELFF. CDR3 bases: TGTGCCAGCAGCGTAGTGGGCGGGGAGCTGTTTTTT.

This chain links TRBV6-5 with TRBJ1-3, with 9 nucleotides matching TRBD1. This CDR3 comprises 15 residues. Germline V gene sequence: CDR1 MNHEY, CDR2 SVGAGI. With V trimmed by 5 bases and J by 5 bases, 7 bases remained unmatched. CDR3 coding DNA: TGTGCCAGCAGTAGGGGACAGGGTGGTAGAAACACCATATATTTT. Its translation: CASSRGQGGRNTIYF.

The chain has TRBV30 and TRBJ1-1, with TRBD1 as a possible D gene (5 bases). The germline gives CDR1 GTSNPN, CDR2 SVGIG (reference sequence). With 0 bases removed from V and 1 base from J, the gap between germline ends came to 6 bases. The CDR3 sequence is 13 residues long. The CDR3 protein is CAWSVQENTEAFF. The CDR3 nucleotides are TGTGCCTGGAGTGTACAGGAGAACACTGAAGCTTTCTTT.

V is TRBV24-1 and J is TRBJ1-5; 7 bases line up with TRBD1. With 4 bases clipped from V and 4 bases from J, the junction kept 12 bases outside the gene matches. Germline values: CDR1 KGHDR, CDR2 SFDVKD. The CDR3 is 17 residues long. The CDR3 region has the DNA TGTGCCACCAGTGACACTTCGCGGACAGGTCGGAATCAGCCCCAGCATTTT. This sequence encodes CATSDTSRTGRNQPQHF.

This clone has a single count. The chain combines TRBV19 with TRBJ2-6, with D possibly TRBD1 on 6 matching bases. CDR1 LNHDA and CDR2 SQIVND come from the germline V gene (reference sequence). This CDR3 spans 16 amino acids. V was pared by 2 bases and J by 4 bases, with 12 bases between. CDR3 DNA: TGTGCCAGTAGTATACTACAGGGACGAGGGGCCAACGTCCTGACTTTC. This codes for CASSILQGRGANVLTF. Complete variable domain (other parts from reference TRBV19 and TRBJ2-6): DGGITQSPKYLFRKEGQNVTLSCEQNLNHDAMYWYRQDPGQGLRLIYYSQIVNDFQKGDIAEGYSVSREKKESFPLTVTSAQKNPTAFYLCASSILQGRGANVLTFGAGSRLTVL.

This rearrangement joins TRBV19 to TRBJ2-7; no clear D. The germline V and J ends were trimmed by 4 bases and 4 bases, with 14 bases remaining between them. CDR3 length: 14 amino acids. The germline V gene encodes CDR1 LNHDA and CDR2 SQIVND (reference sequence). CDR3 sequence (DNA): TGTGCCAGTAGTAGGGGTCCGCTCTCTTACGAGCAGTACTTC. Encoded protein: CASSRGPLSYEQYF.

This chain uses TRBV12-5 with TRBJ1-4; no firm D call. CDR1 LGHNT and CDR2 FRNRAP come from the germline V gene. The CDR3 is 15 amino acids. Trimming removed 3 bases at V and 0 bases at J, with 8 bases between. In DNA, the CDR3 is TGTGCTAGTGGTTTAGGGATAACAACTAATGAAAAACTGTTTTTT. It yields the protein CASGLGITTNEKLFF.

The rearrangement uses TRBV7-6 and TRBJ2-5; 8 nucleotides align to TRBD2. The germline V gene encodes CDR1 SGHVS and CDR2 FNYEAQ. The V gene end was trimmed by 5 bases and the J gene end by 5 bases; junction bases not matched to a gene: 13. The CDR3 sequence is 16 residues long. Written as DNA, the CDR3 is TGTGCCAGCAGCCACCCACTAGCGGACCCTCAGGAGACCCAGTACTTC. This codes for CASSHPLADPQETQYF.

The chain employs TRBV6-5 and TRBJ2-7, with 7 bases aligning to TRBD1. With 5 bases clipped from V and 5 bases from J, the junction kept 6 bases outside the gene matches. The CDR3 has 13 amino acids. Germline CDR1 reads MNHEY; CDR2 reads SVGAGI. CDR3 bases: TGTGCCAGCAGTCGCGACAGGGCCCACGAGCAGTACGTC. It translates to CASSRDRAHEQYV.

V gene TRBV30 combines with J gene TRBJ1-1; D unresolved. Trimming removed 3 bases at V and 0 bases at J, with 8 bases between. The CDR3 has 13 residues. Looked up from germline, CDR1 is GTSNPN and CDR2 is SVGIG (reference sequence). CDR3 protein: CAWSQNLNTEAFF. For the CDR3, the DNA is TGTGCCTGGAGCCAGAACTTGAACACTGAAGCTTTCTTT.

J is TRBJ1-2 and V is TRBV29-1; 10 bases match TRBD1. With V trimmed by 3 bases and J by 6 bases, 4 bases remained unmatched. The CDR3 length is 13 residues. The germline V gene encodes CDR1 SQVTM and CDR2 ANQGSEA. CDR3 residues: CSVEVDRGDGYTF. Written as DNA, the CDR3 is TGCAGCGTTGAGGTGGACAGGGGGGATGGCTACACCTTC.

The chain is built from TRBV2 and TRBJ2-7; no clear D. The CDR3 is made up of 13 amino acids. With 3 bases removed from V and 2 bases from J, the gap between germline ends came to 8 bases. Germline values: CDR1 SNHLY, CDR2 FYNNEI. The CDR3 region has the DNA TGTGCCAGCAGTGAGTACACTGCCTACGAGCAGTACGTC. This encodes CASSEYTAYEQYV.

This clone was seen a single time. The J gene is TRBJ1-2, the V gene TRBV6-4, with TRBD1 as a possible D gene (5 bases). Germline V gene lookup returns CDR1 MRHNA and CDR2 SNTAGT. Trimming took off 8 bases at V and 6 bases at J, with 22 bases between the two ends. The CDR3 runs to 15 residues. The CDR3: CASRRETVATDGYTF. The CDR3 bases are TGTGCCAGCCGAAGAGAGACAGTAGCTACGGATGGCTACACCTTC.

The chain uses TRBV10-1 and TRBJ2-3; 7 nucleotides line up with TRBD2. The J segment lost 0 bases and the V segment lost 8 bases, leaving 8 bases of the junction unmatched. Looked up from germline, CDR1 is WNHNN and CDR2 is SYGVQD (reference sequence). The CDR3 sequence is 15 residues long. CDR3 nucleotide sequence: TGCGCCAGCCGAGAGAGGGGACTAAGCACAGATACGCAGTATTTT. It translates to CASRERGLSTDTQYF.

This chain links TRBV19 with TRBJ2-4, with TRBD1 matching over 8 bases. The CDR3 is 16 residues long. Trimming at V came to 4 bases and at J to 0 bases, leaving 5 bases not matched to a gene. Looked up from germline, CDR1 is LNHDA and CDR2 is SQIVND (reference sequence). CDR3 bases: TGTGCCAGTAGTACGGCCAGGGGGCTAGCCAAAAACATTCAGTACTTC. This codes for CASSTARGLAKNIQYF.

This rearrangement joins TRBV4-1 to TRBJ1-2; 9 nucleotides match TRBD1. V was clipped by 4 bases and J by 5 bases; unmatched bases: 8. The CDR3 has 15 amino acids. Germline V lookup: CDR1 MGHRA, CDR2 YSYEKL. CDR3 nucleotide sequence: TGCGCCAGCAGCCCCCGGGACAGGGATAGATATGGCTACACCTTC. It specifies CASSPRDRDRYGYTF.

This rearrangement joins TRBV19 to TRBJ1-1; possibly TRBD1 for D (6 bases). This CDR3 has 11 residues. V dropped 5 bases and J dropped 10 bases, with 11 bases sitting between them. The germline gives CDR1 LNHDA, CDR2 SQIVND (reference sequence). This CDR3 is CASSPGQSAFF. CDR3 bases: TGTGCCAGTAGTCCAGGACAGTCAGCTTTCTTT.

V usage is TRBV7-9 and J usage is TRBJ2-1, with D possibly TRBD2 on 5 matching bases. This CDR3 spans 15 amino acids. The ends were cut back, 5 bases at V and 3 bases at J, with 14 bases in the middle. Germline assignment: CDR1 SEHNR and CDR2 FQNEAQ (reference sequence). The CDR3 nucleotides are TGTGCCAGCAGCCGGATGGGGAGCTTCTACAATGAGCAGTTCTTC. Its translation is CASSRMGSFYNEQFF.

The rearrangement uses TRBV9 and TRBJ1-4; no definite D call. Deletions cut 2 bases from V and 11 bases from J, with 10 bases between. The CDR3 covers 12 residues. The germline V gene encodes CDR1 SGDLS and CDR2 YYNGEE. The chain's CDR3 is CASSVSLGKLFF. DNA of the CDR3: TGTGCCAGCAGCGTCTCTTTGGGGAAACTGTTTTTT.

V and J are TRBV30 and TRBJ1-5, with D maybe TRBD1 (6 bases). Trimming pared 5 bases from V and 6 bases from J, leaving 11 bases between. There are 12 residues in the CDR3. The germline V gene encodes CDR1 GTSNPN and CDR2 SVGIG (reference sequence). CDR3 in DNA: TGTGCCTGGGGGGGGCACGGTCAGCCCCAGCATTTT. This sequence encodes CAWGGHGQPQHF. Full variable domain (missing parts from reference TRBV30 and TRBJ1-5): SQTIHQWPATLVQPVGSPLSLECTVEGTSNPNLYWYRQAAGRGLQLLFYSVGIGQISSEVPQNLSASRPQDRQFILSSKKLLLSDSGFYLCAWGGHGQPQHFGDGTRLSIL.